The entry that follows covers one T cell receptor beta chain sequence. What it binds is not known. The sample belongs to a study of shared clonotypes between healthy human individuals. Overall study results and limits: As a rule, naive subsets had a larger estimated richness than memory subsets. Clonotypes not shared had lower generation probabilities than those common to all four donors. Clonotype sharing levels among donors were expected to vary with sequencing depth.

Germline CDR1 reads LNHNV; CDR2 reads YYDKDF (reference sequence). V shed 6 bases and J shed 0 bases, with 11 bases lying between them. The CDR3 extends over 14 amino acids. The protocol was immunoSEQ multiplex PCR, while the TCRdb copy is restricted to in-frame clones and leaves out a portion. The table lists around 600,000 clones, about 95% of them singletons, with approximately 0.12% in the top ten. The naive CD8 fraction comprised CD45RO-negative cells positively selected for CCR7 and excluded terminally differentiated effector memory CD45RA+ cells. The chain is built from TRBV15 and TRBJ2-5, with a tentative D call TRBD2 (6 bases). The specimen was naive CD8+ T cells sorted from blood. The TCR comes from a woman aged 25-40 years in good health. CDR3 in amino acids: CATRGTQYQETQYF. The CDR3 region has the DNA TGTGCCACCAGGGGGACTCAATACCAAGAGACCCAGTACTTC.